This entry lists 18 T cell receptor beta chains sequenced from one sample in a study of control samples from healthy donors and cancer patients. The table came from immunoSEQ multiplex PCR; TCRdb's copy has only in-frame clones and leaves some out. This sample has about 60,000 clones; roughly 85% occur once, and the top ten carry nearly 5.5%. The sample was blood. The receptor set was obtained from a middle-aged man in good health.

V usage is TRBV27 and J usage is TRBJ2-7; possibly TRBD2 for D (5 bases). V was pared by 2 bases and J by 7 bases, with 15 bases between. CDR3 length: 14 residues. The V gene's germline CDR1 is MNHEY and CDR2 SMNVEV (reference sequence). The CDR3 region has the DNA TGTGCCAGCAGTTTAGTCGGGATATCGAGGGAGCAGTACTTC. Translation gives CASSLVGISREQYF.

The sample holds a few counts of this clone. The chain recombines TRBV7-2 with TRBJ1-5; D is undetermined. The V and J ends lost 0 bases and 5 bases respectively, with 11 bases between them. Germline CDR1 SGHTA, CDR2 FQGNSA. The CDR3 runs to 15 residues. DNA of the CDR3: TGTGCCAGCAGCTTAGCATTAGGGCGCCATCAGCCCCAGCATTTT. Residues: CASSLALGRHQPQHF.

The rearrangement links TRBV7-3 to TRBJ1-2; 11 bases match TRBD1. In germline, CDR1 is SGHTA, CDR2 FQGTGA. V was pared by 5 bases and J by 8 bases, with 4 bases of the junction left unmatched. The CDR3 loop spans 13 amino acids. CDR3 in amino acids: CASSPDRGRGYTF. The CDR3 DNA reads TGTGCCAGCAGCCCGGACAGGGGGCGAGGCTACACCTTC.

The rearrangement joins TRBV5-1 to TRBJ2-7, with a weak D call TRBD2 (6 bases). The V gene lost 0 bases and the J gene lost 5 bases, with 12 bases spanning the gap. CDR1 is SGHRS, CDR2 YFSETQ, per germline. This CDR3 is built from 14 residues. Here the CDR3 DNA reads TGCGCCAGCAGCTTGGTCCTAGCGTCAAACGAGCAGTACTTC. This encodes CASSLVLASNEQYF.

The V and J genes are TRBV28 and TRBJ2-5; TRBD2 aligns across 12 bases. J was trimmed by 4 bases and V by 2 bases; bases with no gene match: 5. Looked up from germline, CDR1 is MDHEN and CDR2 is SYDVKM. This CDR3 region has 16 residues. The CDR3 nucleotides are TGTGCCAGCAGTTTAGCTAGCGGGAGGGCCAGAGAGACCCAGTACTTC. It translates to CASSLASGRARETQYF. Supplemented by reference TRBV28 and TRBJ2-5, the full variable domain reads DVKVTQSSRYLVKRTGEKVFLECVQDMDHENMFWYRQDPGLGLRLIYFSYDVKMKEKGDIPEGYSVSREKKERFSLILESASTNQTSMYLCASSLASGRARETQYFGPGTRLLVL.

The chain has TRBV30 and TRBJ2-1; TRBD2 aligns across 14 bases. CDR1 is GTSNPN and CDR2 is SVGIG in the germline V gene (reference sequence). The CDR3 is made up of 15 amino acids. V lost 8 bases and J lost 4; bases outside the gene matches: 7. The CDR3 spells CAPGTSGRAYNEQFF. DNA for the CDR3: TGTGCCCCCGGGACTAGCGGGAGAGCGTACAATGAGCAGTTCTTC.

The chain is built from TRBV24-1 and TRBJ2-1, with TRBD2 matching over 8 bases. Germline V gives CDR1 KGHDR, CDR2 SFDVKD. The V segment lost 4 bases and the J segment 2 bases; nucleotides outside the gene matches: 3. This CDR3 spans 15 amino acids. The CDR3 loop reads CATSDRLAPYNEQFF. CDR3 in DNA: TGTGCCACCAGTGACAGACTAGCGCCCTACAATGAGCAGTTCTTC.

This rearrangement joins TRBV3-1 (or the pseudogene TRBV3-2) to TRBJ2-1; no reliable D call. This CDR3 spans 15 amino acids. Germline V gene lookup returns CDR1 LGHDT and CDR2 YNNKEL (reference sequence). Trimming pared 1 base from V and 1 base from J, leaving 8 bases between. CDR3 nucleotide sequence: TGTGCCAGCAGCCAAGTTCCTTCGTCCTACAATGAGCAGTTCTTC. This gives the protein CASSQVPSSYNEQFF.

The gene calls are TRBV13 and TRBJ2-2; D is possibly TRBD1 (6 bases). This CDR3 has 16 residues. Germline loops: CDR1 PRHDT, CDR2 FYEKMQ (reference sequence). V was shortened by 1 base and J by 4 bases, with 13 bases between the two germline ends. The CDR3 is CASSLEAGVSTGELFF. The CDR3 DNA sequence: TGTGCCAGCAGCTTAGAGGCAGGGGTCAGCACCGGGGAGCTGTTTTTT.

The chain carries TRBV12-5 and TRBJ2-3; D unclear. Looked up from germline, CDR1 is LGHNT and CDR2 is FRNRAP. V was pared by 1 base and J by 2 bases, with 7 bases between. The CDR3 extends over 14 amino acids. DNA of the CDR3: TGTGCTAGTGGTTTGGGGCGGCTCACAGATACGCAGTATTTT. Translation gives CASGLGRLTDTQYF.

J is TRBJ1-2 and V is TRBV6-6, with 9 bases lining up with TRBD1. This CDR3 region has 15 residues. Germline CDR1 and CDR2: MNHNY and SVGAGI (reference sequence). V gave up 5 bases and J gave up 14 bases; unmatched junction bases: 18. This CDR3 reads CASSDPTGGSYVGTF. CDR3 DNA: TGTGCCAGCAGTGATCCAACAGGGGGCTCTTATGTAGGTACCTTC.

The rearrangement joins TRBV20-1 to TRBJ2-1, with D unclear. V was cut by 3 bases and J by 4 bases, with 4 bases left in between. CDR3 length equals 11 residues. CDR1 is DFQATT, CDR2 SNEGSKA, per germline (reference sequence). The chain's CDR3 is CSARSYNEQFF. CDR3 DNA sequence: TGCAGTGCTAGGTCGTACAATGAGCAGTTCTTC.

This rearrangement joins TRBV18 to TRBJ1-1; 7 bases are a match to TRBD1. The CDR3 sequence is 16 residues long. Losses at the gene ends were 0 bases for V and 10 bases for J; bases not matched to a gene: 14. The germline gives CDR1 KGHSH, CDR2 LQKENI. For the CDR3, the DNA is TGTGCCAGCTCACCACCGACAGGGTGGGAACCCGCGGGAGCTTTCTTT. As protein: CASSPPTGWEPAGAFF.

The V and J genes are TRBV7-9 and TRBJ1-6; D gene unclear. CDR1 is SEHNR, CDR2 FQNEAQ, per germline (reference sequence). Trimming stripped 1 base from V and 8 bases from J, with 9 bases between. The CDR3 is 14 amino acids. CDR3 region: CASSLVGKDSPLHF. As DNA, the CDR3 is TGTGCCAGCAGCTTAGTAGGGAAAGATTCACCCCTCCACTTT.

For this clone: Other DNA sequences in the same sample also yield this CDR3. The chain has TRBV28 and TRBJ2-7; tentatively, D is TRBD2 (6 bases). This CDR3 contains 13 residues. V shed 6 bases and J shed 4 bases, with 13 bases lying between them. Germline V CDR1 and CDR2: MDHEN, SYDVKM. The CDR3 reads CASSSPREYEQYF. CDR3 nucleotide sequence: TGTGCCAGCAGCTCCCCGCGGGAATACGAGCAGTACTTC. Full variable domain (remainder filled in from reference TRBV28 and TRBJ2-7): DVKVTQSSRYLVKRTGEKVFLECVQDMDHENMFWYRQDPGLGLRLIYFSYDVKMKEKGDIPEGYSVSREKKERFSLILESASTNQTSMYLCASSSPREYEQYFGPGTRLTVT.

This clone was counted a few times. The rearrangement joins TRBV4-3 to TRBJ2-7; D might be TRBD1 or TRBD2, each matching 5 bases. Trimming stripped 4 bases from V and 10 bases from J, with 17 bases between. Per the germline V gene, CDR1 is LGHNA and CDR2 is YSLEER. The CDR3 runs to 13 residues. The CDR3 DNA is TGCGCCAGCAGCCCCGGGGACCCGGGACGTCAGTACTTC. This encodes CASSPGDPGRQYF.

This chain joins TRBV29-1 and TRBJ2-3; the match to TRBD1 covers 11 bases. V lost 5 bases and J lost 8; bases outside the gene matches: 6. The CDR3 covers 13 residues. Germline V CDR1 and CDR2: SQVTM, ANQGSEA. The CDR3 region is CSVCRTGGVTQYF. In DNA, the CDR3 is TGCAGCGTTTGTAGGACAGGGGGCGTTACGCAGTATTTT.

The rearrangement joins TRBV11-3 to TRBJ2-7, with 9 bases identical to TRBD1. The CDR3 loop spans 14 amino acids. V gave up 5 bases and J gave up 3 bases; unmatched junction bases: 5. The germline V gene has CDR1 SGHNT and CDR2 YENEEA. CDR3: CASSPRDRDYEQYF. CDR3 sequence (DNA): TGTGCCAGCAGCCCCCGGGACAGGGACTACGAGCAGTACTTC.